The rows below give T cell receptor beta chains drawn from one sample of a study of CD8 T cells in ankylosing spondylitis. MiXCR, applied by TCRdb to the 5' RACE reads, yields one record per CDR3 protein. In the table there are roughly 400,000 distinct CDR3 sequences, about a fifth of which are singletons. Sequencing was carried out using blood, either unsorted or a sorted T cell fraction (not recorded which). The receptors here all came from a male donor with ankylosing spondylitis. The CDR3 runs from the conserved cysteine through the conserved F or W. The D gene is left open where the match is weak. The size field is filled for only some rows; it gives once, few, many or a size class.

CDR3nt	CDR3aa	d_gene	abundance	v_gene	j_gene
TGTGCCAGCAACTGGGAGACCGGACTAGCACGCAATGAGCAGTTCTTC	CASNWETGLARNEQFF	TRBD2	NA	TRBV6-2/TRBV6-3	TRBJ2-1
TGTGCCAGCAGTCCCTCCCCCGGCCTAGGTGGCTACACCTTC	CASSPSPGLGGYTF	NA	few	TRBV12-3/TRBV12-4	TRBJ1-2
TGTGCCACCAGCAAGGGACACCGGACGCAGTTCTTC	CATSKGHRTQFF	NA	NA	TRBV15	TRBJ2-1
TGTGCCAGCAGCTTAGATCCGGGGAACACTGAAGCTTTCTTT	CASSLDPGNTEAFF	NA	few	TRBV7-9	TRBJ1-1
TGCGCCAGCAGCTCGGTTAGCGGGAGGAGTGAGCAGTTCTTC	CASSSVSGRSEQFF	TRBD2	few	TRBV5-1	TRBJ2-1
TGTGCCAGCAGCGCGGACAGACCGAACACCGGGGAGCTGTTTTTT	CASSADRPNTGELFF	NA	NA	TRBV2	TRBJ2-2
TGCGCCAGCAGCCAAGGTGACTCCCTTCCATACAATGAGCAGTTCTTC	CASSQGDSLPYNEQFF	NA	few	TRBV4-1	TRBJ2-1
TGCGCCAGCAGCCAAGATCGAGCAGGGGCCCCCACAGATACGCAGTATTTT	CASSQDRAGAPTDTQYF	NA	NA	TRBV4-1	TRBJ2-3
TGTGCCAGCAGCCAAGGGGACCGGACTGAAGCTTTCTTT	CASSQGDRTEAFF	NA	NA	TRBV3-1	TRBJ1-1
TGTGCCACCAGCCCAACAGGCTACGAGCAGTACTTC	CATSPTGYEQYF	NA	few	TRBV24-1	TRBJ2-7
TGCAGTGCAGAGGTCCCGCAGAGCTCCTACGAGCAGTACTTC	CSAEVPQSSYEQYF	NA	few	TRBV20-1	TRBJ2-7
TGCGCCAGCAGCTTGGGGCAGAATACCTACGAGCAGTACTTC	CASSLGQNTYEQYF	NA	NA	TRBV5-1	TRBJ2-7
TGTGCCAGCAGTTTATCATACCAGGAGACCAAGTACTTC	CASSLSYQETKYF	NA	NA	TRBV12-3/TRBV12-4	TRBJ2-5
TGTGCCAGCAGTGATAGCTCGGGACAGGGTTCAGCTTTCTTT	CASSDSSGQGSAFF	TRBD1	NA	TRBV25-1	TRBJ1-1
TGCGCCAGCAGCTACGCTGGGGCCCAAGAGACCCAGTACTTC	CASSYAGAQETQYF	NA	NA	TRBV5-1	TRBJ2-5
TGCAGTGCTAGCTTGGGCTACAATGAGCAGTTCTTC	CSASLGYNEQFF	NA	NA	TRBV20-1	TRBJ2-1
TGTGCCAGCAGTTTAGGACTAGTCGCCGACACCGGGGAGCTGTTTTTT	CASSLGLVADTGELFF	NA	few	TRBV12-3/TRBV12-4	TRBJ2-2
TGCAGTGCTAGAGAGGGTAGAACCGGGGAGCTGTTTTTT	CSAREGRTGELFF	NA	NA	TRBV20-1	TRBJ2-2
TGTGCCAGCAGCCGTTTGGGACAGCTCAGTTATGGCTACACCTTC	CASSRLGQLSYGYTF	TRBD1	NA	TRBV3-1	TRBJ1-2
TGCGCCAGCAGCCAAGCCCCCCGGGCTAGCGGCCTTTCTTATACGCAGTATTTT	CASSQAPRASGLSYTQYF	TRBD2	NA	TRBV4-3	TRBJ2-3
TGTGCCAGCAGCCAACGGAGGGCGCCGGCCGGGGAGCTGTTTTTT	CASSQRRAPAGELFF	NA	few	TRBV3-1	TRBJ2-2
TGCAGTGCTCACCTGGGACTAGCGGGTGTCAATGAGCAGTTCTTC	CSAHLGLAGVNEQFF	TRBD2	few	TRBV20-1	TRBJ2-1
TGTGCCAGCAGAAACGGGGGTGCTAATGAAAAACTGTTTTTT	CASRNGGANEKLFF	NA	few	TRBV6-1	TRBJ1-4
TGCAGTGCCTTCCGACAGGGAACTAACACCGGGGAGCTGTTTTTT	CSAFRQGTNTGELFF	TRBD1	NA	TRBV20-1	TRBJ2-2
TGTGCCATCAGTGAAGGGGGCAGTGAAAAACTGTTTTTT	CAISEGGSEKLFF	TRBD1	NA	TRBV10-3	TRBJ1-4
TGTGCCAGCGGACCAAAACCGGGACTAGCGGGGGCCAGCTCCTACGAGCAGTACTTC	CASGPKPGLAGASSYEQYF	TRBD2	NA	TRBV7-8	TRBJ2-7
TGTGCCAGCTATCGGGAACTGAACACTGAAGCTTTCTTT	CASYRELNTEAFF	NA	few	TRBV2	TRBJ1-1
TGTGCCAGCAGCAACCGTCAGGAAAAACTGTTTTTT	CASSNRQEKLFF	NA	NA	TRBV28	TRBJ1-4
TGCGCCAGCAGCCCAACTAGCGGGGCAAACAATGAGCAGTTCTTC	CASSPTSGANNEQFF	TRBD2	few	TRBV5-1	TRBJ2-1
TGTGCCAGCAGTTTCAACCTAGCGGGAGTGCGGTACGAGCAGTACTTC	CASSFNLAGVRYEQYF	TRBD2	NA	TRBV7-2	TRBJ2-7
TGTGCCATCAGTGAGTCTCAGCGGGCATACGAGCAGTACTTC	CAISESQRAYEQYF	NA	few	TRBV10-3	TRBJ2-7
TGTGCCAGCAGCTTAGCGGCGTGGAATGAGCAGTTCTTC	CASSLAAWNEQFF	NA	NA	TRBV7-9	TRBJ2-1
TGTGCCAGCAGCGCCGGGACTAGCCCCTTGTACGGGGAGCTGTTTTTT	CASSAGTSPLYGELFF	TRBD2	few	TRBV7-9	TRBJ2-2
TGTGCCATCACGCCTCGACCCGCTCCCCACGAGCAGTACTTC	CAITPRPAPHEQYF	NA	NA	TRBV10-3	TRBJ2-7
TGTGCCAGCAGTTACCCGGGCAGGGGAGTCAATGAGCAGTTCTTC	CASSYPGRGVNEQFF	NA	NA	TRBV6-2/TRBV6-3	TRBJ2-1
TGCGCCAGCAGCTCAATACCGGGACTAGCGAGCAATGAGCAGTTCTTC	CASSSIPGLASNEQFF	TRBD2	NA	TRBV5-1	TRBJ2-1
TGTGCCAGCAGCAACCTGGGGTCGCACTACGAGCAGTACTTC	CASSNLGSHYEQYF	NA	NA	TRBV7-6	TRBJ2-7
TGTGCCAGCAGTTTATTTGGACTAGCGGATCAAGAGACCCAGTACTTC	CASSLFGLADQETQYF	TRBD2	NA	TRBV12-3/TRBV12-4	TRBJ2-5
TGTGCCAGCAGCTTAACAGGCCTGTCCTACGAGCAGTACTTC	CASSLTGLSYEQYF	NA	NA	TRBV11-3	TRBJ2-7
TGCGCCAGCAGCCAAGAGCCAGCCTCCGAACAGCCCCAGCATTTT	CASSQEPASEQPQHF	NA	NA	TRBV4-3	TRBJ1-5
TGTGCCAGCAGGTCCGGGACAGGGGGCGTGAATGAGCAGTTCTTC	CASRSGTGGVNEQFF	TRBD1	many	TRBV28	TRBJ2-1
TGTGCCAGCAGCCAAGGACGCAACGAGCGGTACTTC	CASSQGRNERYF	NA	NA	TRBV14	TRBJ2-7
TGCGCCAGCAGCTCCTCCGATGCAACTAATGAAAAACTGTTTTTT	CASSSSDATNEKLFF	NA	NA	TRBV5-1	TRBJ1-4
TGCAGTGCTAGACGGGCTAGCGGAAGCACAGATACGCAGTATTTT	CSARRASGSTDTQYF	TRBD2	few	TRBV20-1	TRBJ2-3
TGTGCCACCAGCAGACTTACTAGCGGAGGCTACGAGCAGTACTTC	CATSRLTSGGYEQYF	TRBD2	NA	TRBV15	TRBJ2-7
TGTGCCTGGAGTGCTGGACAGGGGAACACCGGGGAGCTGTTTTTT	CAWSAGQGNTGELFF	TRBD1	few	TRBV30	TRBJ2-2
TGTGCCAGCAGCTCCGACAGGGCCACCAAAAACATTCAGTACTTC	CASSSDRATKNIQYF	TRBD1	NA	TRBV6-1	TRBJ2-4